This T cell receptor (beta chain) was captured in a study of T cell repertoires in cytomegalovirus infection. Ten or more counts support this clonotype. As yet, its antigen is unknown. The V gene lost 4 bases and the J gene lost 3 bases, with 19 bases spanning the gap. CDR3 size: 16 residues. Germline-derived CDR1 and CDR2 are SGHVS and FQNEAQ. TCRdb recomputed calls from the reads with MiXCR, one row per CDR3 protein. Of about 740,000 distinct CDR3 sequences in the sample, roughly 36% are singletons; the top ten hold around 2.8%. Whole-study results and caveats: The response measured ex vivo was dominated by TCR beta clonotypes (HLA-C-restricted and CMV-specific). Summed frequency of public TCR beta families distinguished CMV carriers with the relevant HLA.

The genes are TRBV7-8 and TRBJ2-7; TRBD2 is a possible D gene (5 bases). The TCR was taken from a human donor in good health (CMV status not recorded). Some clones in this sample may be carry-over from other donors' samples. The sequencing input was PBMCs. For the CDR3, the DNA is TGTGCCAGCAGCTCAGTACCGTCCGGGGTTGGCTACGAGCAGTACTTC. Its protein is CASSSVPSGVGYEQYF.